This T cell receptor (beta chain) was found in a study of CD8 T cells in Susac syndrome. The authors reverse transcribed 0.5 to 1 ug RNA with random hexamers. The immunoSEQ assay covered 54 Vbeta and 13 Jbeta segments for CDR3. TCRdb ran MiXCR on the immunoSEQ multiplex PCR reads and lists one entry per CDR3 protein. Seen here are about 300,000 distinct CDR3 sequences, 92% observed once, and the top ten hold approximately 0.065%. Negative isolation yielded CD8+ and CD4+ T cells; FACS enriched TEMRA cells. The CDR3 sequence is 16 residues long. Looked up from germline, CDR1 is SGHVS and CDR2 is FQNEAQ. V dropped 4 bases and J dropped 3; count of bases not matched to a gene: 8.

The sequenced sample consisted of CD4+ T cells from PBMCs. This clonotype was sampled from a human donor with multiple sclerosis. J is TRBJ2-3 and V is TRBV7-8; 9 nucleotides line up with TRBD1. The DNA of the CDR3 is TGTGCCAGCAGCTCTCTCTCGACAGGGGGGACAGATACGCAGTATTTT. Translating it yields CASSSLSTGGTDTQYF.